The clone carrying this TCR beta chain has ten or more counts. The source of the sample is a study of Graves' ophthalmopathy and Graves' hyperthyroidism. RNA transcripts were the template, and TCR beta CDR3 regions were amplified from them. Following a first-round RT-PCR that used HTBI primers, a second-round multiplex PCR was carried out. Each CDR3 protein is one row after TCRdb ran MiXCR on the multiplex PCR reads. The data show 200,000 to 300,000 distinct CDR3 sequences, with 45% seen just once and approximately 44% held by the top ten. The CDR3 sequence is 13 residues long. Germline assignment: CDR1 LNHNV and CDR2 YYDKDF (reference sequence). The V end lost 4 bases, the J end lost 7 bases, and 13 bases lay between the germline ends.

This TCR was recovered from an adult man with Graves' ophthalmopathy. The sample was peripheral blood. The gene calls are TRBV15 and TRBJ1-2; tentative D call: TRBD1 (6 bases). CDR3 amino acids: CATSTQQGGGYTF. The CDR3 nucleotides read TGTGCCACCAGCACTCAACAGGGAGGTGGCTACACCTTC.